This TCR beta chain originates from a study of T cells in Graves' hyperthyroidism and ophthalmopathy. Study-wide context: Staff took peripheral blood when the initial diagnosis was made, before any treatment began.

With regard to this clonotype: The target antigen is unknown.

With duration under 3 months, ophthalmopathy was active: Clinical Activity Score at least 3, NOSPECS at least 4. PBMCs were collected from a roughly 10 ml volume of fresh peripheral blood. Germline-derived CDR1 and CDR2 are DFQATT and SNEGSKA (reference sequence). The CDR3 contains 14 residues. V shed 2 bases, J shed 7 bases, and the junction held 3 bases outside the gene matches. Study-level findings and limits: Most expanded thyroid clonotypes above 0.001 also appeared in blood.

The source material, RNA transcripts, was used to amplify TCR beta CDR3 regions. The primer set for the first-round RT-PCR of the TCR CDR3 was HTBI. TCRdb re-analysed the multiplex PCR reads in MiXCR, keeping a single row per CDR3 protein. The sample holds about 400,000 distinct CDR3 sequences; about 15% are singletons and the top ten take less than 15%. The sequenced sample consisted of blood. The chain combines TRBV20-1 with TRBJ2-1; 12 bases line up with TRBD2. This TCR derives from a man aged 18 to 29 with Graves' ophthalmopathy. In DNA, the CDR3 is TGCAGTGCTAGACGACTAGCGGGAGCAAATGAGCAGTTCTTC. Amino acids: CSARRLAGANEQFF.